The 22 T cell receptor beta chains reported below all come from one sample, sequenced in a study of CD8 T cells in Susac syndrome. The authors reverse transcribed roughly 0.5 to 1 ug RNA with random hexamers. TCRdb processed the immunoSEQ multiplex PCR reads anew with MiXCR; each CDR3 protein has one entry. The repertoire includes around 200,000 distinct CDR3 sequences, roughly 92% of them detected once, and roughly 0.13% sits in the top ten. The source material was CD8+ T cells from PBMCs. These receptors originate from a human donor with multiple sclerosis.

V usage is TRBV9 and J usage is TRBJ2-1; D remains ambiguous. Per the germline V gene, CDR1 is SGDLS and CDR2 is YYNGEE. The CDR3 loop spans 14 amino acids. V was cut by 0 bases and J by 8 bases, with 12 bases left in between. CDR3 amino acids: CASSVGGDQDEQFF. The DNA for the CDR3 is TGTGCCAGCAGCGTAGGTGGGGATCAGGATGAGCAGTTCTTC. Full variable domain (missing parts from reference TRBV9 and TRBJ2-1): DSGVTQTPKHLITATGQRVTLRCSPRSGDLSVYWYQQSLDQGLQFLIQYYNGEERAKGNILERFSAQQFPDLHSELNLSSLELGDSALYFCASSVGGDQDEQFFGPGTRLTVL.

CDR3 protein: CASGFTPLTSGRENEQFF. The CDR3 nucleotides are TGTGCTAGTGGTTTTACACCCCTGACTAGCGGGAGGGAGAATGAGCAGTTCTTC. J is TRBJ2-1 and V is TRBV12-5; 14 bases are shared with TRBD2. The CDR3 spans 18 residues. Trimming cost V 3 bases and J 7 bases; bases outside gene matches: 11. Germline CDR1 LGHNT, CDR2 FRNRAP.

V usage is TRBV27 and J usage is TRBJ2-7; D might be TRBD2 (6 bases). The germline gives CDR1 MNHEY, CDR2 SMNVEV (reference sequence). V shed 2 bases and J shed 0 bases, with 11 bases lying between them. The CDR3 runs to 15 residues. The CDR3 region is CASSLSGGFSYEQYF. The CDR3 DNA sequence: TGTGCCAGCAGTTTAAGTGGGGGGTTCTCCTACGAGCAGTACTTC.

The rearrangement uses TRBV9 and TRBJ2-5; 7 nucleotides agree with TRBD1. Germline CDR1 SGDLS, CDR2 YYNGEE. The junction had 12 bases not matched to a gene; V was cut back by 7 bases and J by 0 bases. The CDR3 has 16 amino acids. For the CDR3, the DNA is TGTGCCAGCGGCCCACGGGACAGCCAGGACCAAGAGACCCAGTACTTC. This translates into CASGPRDSQDQETQYF.

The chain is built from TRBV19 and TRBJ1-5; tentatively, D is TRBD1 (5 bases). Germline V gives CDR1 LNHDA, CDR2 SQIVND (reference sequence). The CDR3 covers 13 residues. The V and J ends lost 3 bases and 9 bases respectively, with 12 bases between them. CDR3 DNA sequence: TGTGCCAGTAGTATGGGGGAGAAATGGCCCCAGCATTTT. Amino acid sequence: CASSMGEKWPQHF.

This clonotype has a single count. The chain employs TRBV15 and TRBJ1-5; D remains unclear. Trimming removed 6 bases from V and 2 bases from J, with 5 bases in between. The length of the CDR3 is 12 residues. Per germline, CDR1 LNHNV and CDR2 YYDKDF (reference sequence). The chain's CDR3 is CATSLRNQPQHF. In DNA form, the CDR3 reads TGTGCCACCAGTTTGCGCAATCAGCCCCAGCATTTT.

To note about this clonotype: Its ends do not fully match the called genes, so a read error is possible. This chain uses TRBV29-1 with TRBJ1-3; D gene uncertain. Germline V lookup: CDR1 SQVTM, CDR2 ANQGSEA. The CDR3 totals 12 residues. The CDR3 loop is CSVKDSGNTIYF. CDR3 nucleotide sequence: TGCAGCGTTAAAGATTCTGGAAACACCATATATTTT.

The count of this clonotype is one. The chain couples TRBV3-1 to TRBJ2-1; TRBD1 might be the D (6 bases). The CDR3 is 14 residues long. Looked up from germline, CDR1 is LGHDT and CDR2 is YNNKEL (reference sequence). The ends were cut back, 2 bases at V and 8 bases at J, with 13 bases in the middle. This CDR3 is CASSQTGQPDEQFF. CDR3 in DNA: TGTGCCAGCAGCCAAACGGGACAACCGGATGAGCAGTTCTTC.

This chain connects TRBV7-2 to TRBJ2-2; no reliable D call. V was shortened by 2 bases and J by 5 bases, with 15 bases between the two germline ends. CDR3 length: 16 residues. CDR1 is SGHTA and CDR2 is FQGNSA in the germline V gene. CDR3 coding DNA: TGTGCCAGCAGCTTATTGTTGGGCGACTCGACCGGGGAGCTGTTTTTT. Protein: CASSLLLGDSTGELFF.

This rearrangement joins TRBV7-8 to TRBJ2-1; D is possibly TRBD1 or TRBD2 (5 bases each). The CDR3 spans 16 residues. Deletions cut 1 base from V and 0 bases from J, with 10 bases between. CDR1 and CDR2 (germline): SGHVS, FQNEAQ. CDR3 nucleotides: TGTGCCAGCAGCTTAGACGAGGGGAGCTCCTACAATGAGCAGTTCTTC. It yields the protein CASSLDEGSSYNEQFF.

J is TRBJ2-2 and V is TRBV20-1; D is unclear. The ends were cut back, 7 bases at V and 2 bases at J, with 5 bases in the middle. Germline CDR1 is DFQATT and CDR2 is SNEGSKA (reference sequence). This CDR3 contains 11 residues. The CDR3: CSGENTGELFF. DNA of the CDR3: TGCAGTGGCGAAAACACCGGGGAGCTGTTTTTT.

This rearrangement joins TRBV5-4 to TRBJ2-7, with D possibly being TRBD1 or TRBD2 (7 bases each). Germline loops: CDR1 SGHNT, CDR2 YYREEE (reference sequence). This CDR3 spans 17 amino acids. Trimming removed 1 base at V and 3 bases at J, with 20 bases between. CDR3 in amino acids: CASSLLTPGGGVYEQYF. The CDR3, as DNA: TGTGCCAGCAGCTTGCTAACTCCAGGGGGAGGGGTCTACGAGCAGTACTTC.

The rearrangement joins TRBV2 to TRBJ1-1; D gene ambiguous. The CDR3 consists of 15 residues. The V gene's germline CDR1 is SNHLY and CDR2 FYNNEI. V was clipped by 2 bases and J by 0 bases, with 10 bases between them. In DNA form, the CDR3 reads TGTGCCAGCAGTGAATCTAAGGGTTTGAACACTGAAGCTTTCTTT. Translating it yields CASSESKGLNTEAFF.

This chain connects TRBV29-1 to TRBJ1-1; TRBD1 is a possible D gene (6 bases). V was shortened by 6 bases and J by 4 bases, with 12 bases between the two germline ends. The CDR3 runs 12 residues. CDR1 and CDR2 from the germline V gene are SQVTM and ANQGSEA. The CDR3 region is CSVEGGGTEAFF. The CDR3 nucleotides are TGCAGCGTCGAGGGGGGGGGCACTGAAGCTTTCTTT.

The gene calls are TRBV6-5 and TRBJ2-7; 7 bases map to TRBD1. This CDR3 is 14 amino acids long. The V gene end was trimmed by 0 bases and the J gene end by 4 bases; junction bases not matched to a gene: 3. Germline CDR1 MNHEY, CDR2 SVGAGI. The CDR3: CASSYSWDSYEQYF. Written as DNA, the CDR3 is TGTGCCAGCAGTTACTCTTGGGACAGTTACGAGCAGTACTTC.

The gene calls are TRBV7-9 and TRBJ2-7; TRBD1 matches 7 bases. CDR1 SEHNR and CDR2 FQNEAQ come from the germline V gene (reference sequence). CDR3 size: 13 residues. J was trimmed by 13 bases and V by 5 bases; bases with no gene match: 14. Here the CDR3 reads CASSHTETGMSYF. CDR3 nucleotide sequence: TGTGCCAGCAGCCACACCGAGACAGGGATGAGTTACTTC.

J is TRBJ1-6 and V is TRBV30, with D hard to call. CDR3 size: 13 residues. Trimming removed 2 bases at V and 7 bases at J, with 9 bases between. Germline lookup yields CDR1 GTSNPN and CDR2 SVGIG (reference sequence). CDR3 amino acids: CAWSPTGNSPLHF. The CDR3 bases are TGTGCCTGGAGTCCCACCGGGAATTCACCCCTCCACTTT.

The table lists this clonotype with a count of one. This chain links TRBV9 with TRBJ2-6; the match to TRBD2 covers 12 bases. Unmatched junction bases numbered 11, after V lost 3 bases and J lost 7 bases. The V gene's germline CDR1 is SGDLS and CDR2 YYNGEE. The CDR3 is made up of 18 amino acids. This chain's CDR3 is CASSARLAGEELANVLTF. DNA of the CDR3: TGTGCCAGCAGCGCCCGACTAGCGGGAGAGGAGCTTGCCAACGTCCTGACTTTC.

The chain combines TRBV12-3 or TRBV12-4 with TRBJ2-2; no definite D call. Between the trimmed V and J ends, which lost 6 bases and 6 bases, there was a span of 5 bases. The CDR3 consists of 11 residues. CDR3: CASSQAGELFF. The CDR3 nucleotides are TGTGCCAGCAGCCAGGCCGGGGAGCTGTTTTTT.

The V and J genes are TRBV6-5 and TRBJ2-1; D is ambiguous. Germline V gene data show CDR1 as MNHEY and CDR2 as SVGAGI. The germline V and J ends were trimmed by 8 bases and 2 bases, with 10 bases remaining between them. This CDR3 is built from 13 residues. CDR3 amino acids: CASSARTYNEQFF. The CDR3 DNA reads TGTGCCAGCTCTGCACGGACCTACAATGAGCAGTTCTTC.

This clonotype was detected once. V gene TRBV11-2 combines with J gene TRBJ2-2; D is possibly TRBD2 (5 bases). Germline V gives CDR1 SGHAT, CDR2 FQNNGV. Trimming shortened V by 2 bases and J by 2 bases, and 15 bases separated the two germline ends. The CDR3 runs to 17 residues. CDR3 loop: CASSLSRLQRNTGELFF. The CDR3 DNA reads TGTGCCAGCAGCTTATCAAGACTACAACGAAACACCGGGGAGCTGTTTTTT.

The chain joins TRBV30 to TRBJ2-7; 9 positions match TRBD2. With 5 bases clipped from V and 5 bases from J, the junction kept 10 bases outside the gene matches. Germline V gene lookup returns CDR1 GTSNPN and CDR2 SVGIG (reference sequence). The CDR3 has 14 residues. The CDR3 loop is CAWSQGAGGDEQYF. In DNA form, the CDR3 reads TGTGCCTGGTCCCAGGGAGCGGGAGGCGACGAGCAGTACTTC.